These T cell receptor beta chains were read from a single sample in a study of metastatic and nonmetastatic thyroid tumors. TCRdb re-called the PCR reads with MiXCR. Among around 19,000 clones listed, roughly a sixth were seen once. The material sequenced was blood. The receptors come from a female donor with papillary thyroid cancer or a benign thyroid nodule (not recorded which). Some clones in this sample may be carry-over from other donors' samples. CDR3s include the opening cysteine and the closing phenylalanine or tryptophan. D genes are given only for firm matches. Only some rows state a clone size, as once, few, many or a class for expanded clones.

>TRBV29-1|NA|many|TRBJ1-1|15
CSVEDRMKGSTEAFF
TGCAGCGTTGAAGATCGTATGAAGGGGAGCACTGAAGCTTTCTTT
>TRBV20-1|NA|NA|TRBJ1-2|13
CSARDQGNYGYTF
TGCAGTGCTAGAGATCAGGGTAACTATGGCTACACCTTC
>TRBV10-3|NA|many|TRBJ1-3|16
CAIRDMDRRSGNTIYF
TGTGCCATCAGGGACATGGACCGAAGATCTGGAAACACCATATATTTT
>TRBV20-1|NA|many|TRBJ2-3|15
CSARAGRGITDTQYF
TGCAGTGCTAGAGCCGGCCGGGGTATCACGGATACGCAGTATTTT
>TRBV20-1|TRBD2|NA|TRBJ2-3|16
CSASPLLAGGVDTQYF
TGCAGTGCTAGCCCCCTACTAGCGGGAGGGGTAGATACGCAGTATTTT
>TRBV5-6|NA|many|TRBJ2-7|14
CASSLAYLSYEQYF
TGTGCCAGCAGCTTAGCCTACCTCTCCTACGAGCAGTACTTC
>TRBV7-2|NA|many|TRBJ1-1|15
CASSLVGGPGTEAFF
TGTGCCAGCAGCTTAGTCGGGGGGCCGGGCACTGAAGCTTTCTTT
>TRBV7-9|NA|few|TRBJ2-2|13
CASSLVSTGELFF
TGTGCCAGCAGCTTAGTTTCCACCGGGGAGCTGTTTTTT
>TRBV6-1|NA|NA|TRBJ1-5|14
CASSLQGIGQPQHF
TGTGCCAGCAGTCTTCAGGGAATTGGTCAGCCCCAGCATTTT
>TRBV6-1|NA|many|TRBJ1-1|14
CASRTTRGLVKAFF
TGTGCCAGCAGGACGACACGGGGGCTGGTTAAAGCTTTCTTT
>TRBV12-3/TRBV12-4|NA|many|TRBJ2-7|12
CASSPTGNEQYF
TGTGCCAGCAGTCCAACAGGTAACGAGCAGTACTTC
>TRBV10-3|NA|many|TRBJ1-4|17
CAISDGAWAATNEKLFF
TGTGCCATCAGTGATGGTGCGTGGGCTGCAACTAATGAAAAACTGTTTTTT
>TRBV7-9|NA|many|TRBJ2-7|11
CASSFSDEQYF
TGTGCCAGCAGCTTTTCAGACGAGCAGTACTTC
>TRBV7-2|NA|many|TRBJ2-3|11
CASSEYRGQYF
TGTGCCAGCAGCGAATATCGGGGGCAGTATTTT
>TRBV11-2|NA|NA|TRBJ2-3|16
CASSPRGDSHGDTQYF
TGTGCCAGCAGCCCAAGGGGGGACAGTCACGGAGATACGCAGTATTTT
>TRBV20-1|NA|NA|TRBJ2-7|16
CSARDFKSSTSYEQYF
TGCAGTGCTAGAGATTTTAAAAGTAGTACTAGCTACGAGCAGTACTTC
>TRBV6-5|NA|many|TRBJ2-6|19
CASSIGGVSSSSGANVLTF
TGTGCCAGCAGTATTGGCGGGGTATCGTCAAGCTCTGGGGCCAACGTCCTGACTTTC
>TRBV6-2/TRBV6-3|TRBD2|few|TRBJ2-1|14
CASTISGGYNEQFF
TGTGCCAGCACTATTAGCGGGGGGTACAATGAGCAGTTCTTC
>TRBV5-1|NA|NA|TRBJ2-3|16
CASSLLASSTGDTQYF
TGCGCCAGCAGCTTACTAGCATCGAGCACCGGAGATACGCAGTATTTT
>TRBV27|NA|many|TRBJ2-3|12
CASGTKTDTQYF
TGTGCCAGCGGAACGAAGACAGATACGCAGTATTTT
>TRBV6-1|TRBD2|NA|TRBJ2-1|15
CASSRLAGGSNEQFF
TGTGCCAGCAGCCGCTTAGCGGGGGGGAGTAATGAGCAGTTCTTC
>TRBV20-1|TRBD1|many|TRBJ1-1|13
CSAWDSFYTEAFF
TGCAGTGCTTGGGACAGCTTCTACACTGAAGCTTTCTTT
>TRBV6-1|NA|many|TRBJ2-3|13
CASSENRHGTQYF
TGTGCCAGCAGTGAGAACAGGCACGGTACGCAGTATTTT
>TRBV12-3/TRBV12-4|TRBD2|NA|TRBJ2-1|15
CASRRLADTYNEQFF
TGTGCCAGTAGGCGACTAGCGGACACCTACAATGAGCAGTTCTTC
>TRBV20-1|TRBD2|medium-sized|TRBJ2-7|15
CSAIPSGSSTYEQYF
TGCAGTGCGATCCCTAGCGGGAGTTCAACCTACGAGCAGTACTTC
>TRBV5-1|NA|NA|TRBJ2-3|14
CASSLGEGTDTQYF
TGCGCCAGCAGCTTGGGGGAAGGCACAGATACGCAGTATTTT
>TRBV9|NA|many|TRBJ2-1|17
CASSTPPSGEYYNEQFF
TGTGCCAGCAGCACACCTCCCTCCGGAGAGTACTACAATGAGCAGTTCTTC
>TRBV11-3|NA|medium-sized|TRBJ1-2|19
CASSSPIPLVAGAREGYTF
TGTGCCAGCAGCTCCCCTATCCCCCTCGTGGCAGGGGCCAGGGAAGGCTACACCTTC
>TRBV28|NA|many|TRBJ2-7|12
CATSFNSYEQYF
TGTGCCACCAGCTTTAACTCCTACGAGCAGTACTTC
>TRBV5-1|NA|many|TRBJ2-3|13
CASSLGRRDTQYF
TGCGCCAGCAGCTTGGGGAGGCGGGATACGCAGTATTTT
>TRBV12-3/TRBV12-4|TRBD2|many|TRBJ2-1|17
CASSLGLAGSSYNEQFF
TGTGCCAGCAGCCTCGGACTAGCCGGTAGCTCCTACAATGAGCAGTTCTTC
>TRBV20-1|NA|many|TRBJ2-7|12
CSARAVRSEQYF
TGCAGTGCTAGAGCTGTCCGCTCCGAGCAGTACTTC
>TRBV20-1|NA|many|TRBJ1-1|12
CSGVQHNTEAFF
TGCAGTGGCGTACAGCATAACACTGAAGCTTTCTTT
>TRBV12-3/TRBV12-4|TRBD1|medium-sized|TRBJ1-6|14
CASSRTGDNSPLHF
TGTGCCAGCAGCCGGACAGGGGATAATTCACCCCTCCACTTT
>TRBV20-1|TRBD2|medium-sized|TRBJ2-7|15
CSALSPLAGTREQYF
TGCAGTGCTCTCTCTCCACTAGCGGGAACGCGAGAGCAGTACTTC
>TRBV15|TRBD1|many|TRBJ1-2|17
CATSRGRNRGRFGGYTF
TGTGCCACCAGCAGAGGAAGAAACAGGGGGCGCTTCGGGGGCTACACCTTC
>TRBV3-1|NA|many|TRBJ2-7|15
CASSQLWGTSYEQYF
TGTGCCAGCAGCCAATTGTGGGGGACCTCCTACGAGCAGTACTTC
>TRBV27|NA|many|TRBJ2-7|13
CASSTIAGGEQYF
TGTGCCAGCAGCACCATTGCTGGAGGGGAGCAGTACTTC
>TRBV20-1|TRBD1|many|TRBJ2-3|18
CSTTQTVGTEGPTDTQYF
TGCAGCACTACCCAAACCGTCGGGACAGAGGGTCCCACAGATACGCAGTATTTT
>TRBV6-1|TRBD1|medium-sized|TRBJ1-2|14
CASSRTGGWDGYTF
TGTGCCAGCAGTCGTACAGGGGGTTGGGATGGCTACACCTTC
>TRBV10-3|NA|many|TRBJ1-2|13
CAISEGRAYGYTF
TGTGCCATCAGCGAAGGACGGGCTTATGGCTACACCTTC
>TRBV6-2/TRBV6-3|NA|NA|TRBJ2-7|14
CASSYSRWGNEQYF
TGTGCCAGCAGTTACTCGAGGTGGGGGAACGAGCAGTACTTC
>TRBV6-4|TRBD2|many|TRBJ2-1|16
CASSAGGPRSYNEQFF
TGTGCCAGCAGTGCGGGAGGGCCTAGATCCTACAATGAGCAGTTCTTC
>TRBV7-3|TRBD2|many|TRBJ2-2|14
CASRGGSGTGELFF
TGTGCCAGCAGAGGCGGGAGTGGCACCGGGGAGCTGTTTTTT
>TRBV5-1|NA|many|TRBJ2-5|15
CASSLDPLGGETQYF
TGCGCCAGCAGCTTGGACCCCTTAGGGGGGGAGACCCAGTACTTC
>TRBV12-5|NA|many|TRBJ2-3|15
CASGFSLASTDTQYF
TGTGCTAGTGGTTTTAGTCTAGCTAGCACAGATACGCAGTATTTT
>TRBV5-4|NA|many|TRBJ2-7|12
CASSFFGHEQYF
TGTGCCAGCAGCTTTTTCGGCCACGAGCAGTACTTC
>TRBV18|NA|many|TRBJ2-5|15
CASTTAGVAAETQYF
TGTGCCAGCACTACCGCAGGAGTAGCCGCCGAGACCCAGTACTTC
>TRBV9|NA|NA|TRBJ1-1|16
CASSPQSGLEGTEAFF
TGTGCCAGCAGCCCACAATCAGGTTTGGAGGGCACTGAAGCCTTCTTT
>TRBV9|NA|NA|TRBJ1-2|15
CASSEDARPNYGYTF
TGTGCCAGCAGCGAAGACGCTAGACCTAACTATGGCTACACCTTC
>TRBV5-1|NA|NA|TRBJ2-1|14
CASSVGGRTNEQFF
TGCGCCAGCAGTGTCGGGGGGCGCACCAATGAGCAGTTCTTC
>TRBV5-1|NA|many|TRBJ1-4|14
CASSQQGVNEKLFF
TGCGCCAGCAGCCAACAGGGAGTAAATGAAAAACTGTTTTTT
>TRBV7-2|NA|many|TRBJ2-3|13
CASSLESTDTQYF
TGTGCCAGCAGCTTAGAGAGTACAGATACGCAGTATTTT